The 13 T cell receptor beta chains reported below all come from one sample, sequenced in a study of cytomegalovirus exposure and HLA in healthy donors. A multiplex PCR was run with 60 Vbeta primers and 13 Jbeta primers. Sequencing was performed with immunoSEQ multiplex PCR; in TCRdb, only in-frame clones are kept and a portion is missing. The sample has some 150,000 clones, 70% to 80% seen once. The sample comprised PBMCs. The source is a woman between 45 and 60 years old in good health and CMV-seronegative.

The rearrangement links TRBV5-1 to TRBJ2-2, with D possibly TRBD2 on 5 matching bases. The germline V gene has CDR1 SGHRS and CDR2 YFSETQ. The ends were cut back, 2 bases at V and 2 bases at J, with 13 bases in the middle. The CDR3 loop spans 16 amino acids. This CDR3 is CASSLTGKRNTGELFF. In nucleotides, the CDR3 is TGCGCCAGCAGCTTAACGGGGAAACGAAACACCGGGGAGCTGTTTTTT.

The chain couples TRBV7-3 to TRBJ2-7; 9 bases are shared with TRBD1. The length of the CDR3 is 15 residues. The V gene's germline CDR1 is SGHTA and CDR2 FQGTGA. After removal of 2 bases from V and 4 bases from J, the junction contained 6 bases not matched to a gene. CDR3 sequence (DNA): TGTGCCAGCAGCTTAGCCCCCGACAGGGGGTACGAGCAGTACTTC. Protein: CASSLAPDRGYEQYF.

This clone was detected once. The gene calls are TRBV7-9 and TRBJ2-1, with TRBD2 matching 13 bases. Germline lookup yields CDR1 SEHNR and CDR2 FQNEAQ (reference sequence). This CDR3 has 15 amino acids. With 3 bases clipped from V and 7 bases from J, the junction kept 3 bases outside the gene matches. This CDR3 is CASSLTSGRRNEQFF. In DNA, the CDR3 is TGTGCCAGCAGCTTGACTAGCGGGAGGAGGAATGAGCAGTTCTTC.

The CDR3 nucleotides are TGTGCCAGTATGGATGGGGCAGGGGAAGAAAAACTGTTTTTT. It encodes CASMDGAGEEKLFF. The chain links TRBV19 to TRBJ1-4, with D possibly matching TRBD1 (6 bases). V lost 7 bases and J lost 8, with 17 bases in between. Per the germline V gene, CDR1 is LNHDA and CDR2 is SQIVND (reference sequence). The CDR3 is 14 amino acids.

The CDR3 spells CSVQGGKLFF. In nucleotides, the CDR3 is TGCAGCGTTCAGGGGGGAAAACTGTTTTTT. This chain connects TRBV29-1 to TRBJ1-4, with 7 bases identical to TRBD1. Looked up from germline, CDR1 is SQVTM and CDR2 is ANQGSEA. The CDR3 has 10 amino acids. The V gene end was trimmed by 5 bases and the J gene end by 10 bases; junction bases not matched to a gene: 1.

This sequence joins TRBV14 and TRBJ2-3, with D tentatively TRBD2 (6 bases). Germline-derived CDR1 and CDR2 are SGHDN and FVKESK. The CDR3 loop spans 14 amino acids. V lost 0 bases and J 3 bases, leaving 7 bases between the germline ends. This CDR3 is CASSQDRGTDTQYF. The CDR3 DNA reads TGTGCCAGCAGCCAAGATCGGGGGACAGATACGCAGTATTTT.

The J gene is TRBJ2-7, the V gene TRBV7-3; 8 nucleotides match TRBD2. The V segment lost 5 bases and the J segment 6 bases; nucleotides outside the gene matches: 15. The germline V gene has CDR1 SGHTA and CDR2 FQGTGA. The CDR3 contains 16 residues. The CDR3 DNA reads TGTGCCAGCAGCACCTCTGTGCGGGGGGCTGGAGGCGAGCAGTACTTC. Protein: CASSTSVRGAGGEQYF.

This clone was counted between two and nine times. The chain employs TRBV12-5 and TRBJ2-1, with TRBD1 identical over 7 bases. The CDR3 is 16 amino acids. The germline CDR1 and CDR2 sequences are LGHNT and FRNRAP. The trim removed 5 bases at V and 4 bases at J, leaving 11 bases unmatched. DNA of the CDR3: TGTGCTAGTGGTCCACCCGGGACAGATCATTACAATGAGCAGTTCTTC. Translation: CASGPPGTDHYNEQFF.

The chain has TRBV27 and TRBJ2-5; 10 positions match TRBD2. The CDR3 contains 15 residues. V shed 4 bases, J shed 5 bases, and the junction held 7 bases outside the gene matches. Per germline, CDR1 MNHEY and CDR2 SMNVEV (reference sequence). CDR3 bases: TGTGCCAGCAGTTCGAAGCGGGGGGGGGCGGAGACCCAGTACTTC. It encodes CASSSKRGGAETQYF.

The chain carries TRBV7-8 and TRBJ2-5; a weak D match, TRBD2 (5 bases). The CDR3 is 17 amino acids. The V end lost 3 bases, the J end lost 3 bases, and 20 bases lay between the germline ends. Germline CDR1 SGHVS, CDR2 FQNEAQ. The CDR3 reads CASSFYYPPWREETQYF. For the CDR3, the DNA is TGTGCCAGCAGCTTCTACTATCCACCCTGGCGGGAAGAGACCCAGTACTTC.

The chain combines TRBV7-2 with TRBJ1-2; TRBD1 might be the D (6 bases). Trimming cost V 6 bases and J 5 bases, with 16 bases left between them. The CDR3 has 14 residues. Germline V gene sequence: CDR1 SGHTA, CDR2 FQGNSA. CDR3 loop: CASSRDTGSYGYTF. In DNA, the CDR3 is TGTGCCAGCAGTCGGGACACCGGATCGTATGGCTACACCTTC.

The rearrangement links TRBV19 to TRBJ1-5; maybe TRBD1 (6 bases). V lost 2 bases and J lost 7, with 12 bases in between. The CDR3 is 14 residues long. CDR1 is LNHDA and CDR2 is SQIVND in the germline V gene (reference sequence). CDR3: CASSISQGRQPQHF. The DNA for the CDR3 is TGTGCCAGTAGTATATCTCAGGGGAGACAGCCCCAGCATTTT. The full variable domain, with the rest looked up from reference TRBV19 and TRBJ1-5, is DGGITQSPKYLFRKEGQNVTLSCEQNLNHDAMYWYRQDPGQGLRLIYYSQIVNDFQKGDIAEGYSVSREKKESFPLTVTSAQKNPTAFYLCASSISQGRQPQHFGDGTRLSIL.

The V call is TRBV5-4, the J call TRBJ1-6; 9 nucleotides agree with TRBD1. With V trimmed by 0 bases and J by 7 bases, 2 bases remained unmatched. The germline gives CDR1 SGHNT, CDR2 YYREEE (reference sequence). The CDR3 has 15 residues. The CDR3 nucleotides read TGTGCCAGCAGCTTGGCGACAGGGGGAAATTCACCCCTCCACTTT. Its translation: CASSLATGGNSPLHF. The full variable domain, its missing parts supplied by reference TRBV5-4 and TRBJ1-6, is ETGVTQSPTHLIKTRGQQVTLRCSSQSGHNTVSWYQQALGQGPQFIFQYYREEENGRGNFPPRFSGLQFPNYSSELNVNALELDDSALYLCASSLATGGNSPLHFGNGTRLTVT.